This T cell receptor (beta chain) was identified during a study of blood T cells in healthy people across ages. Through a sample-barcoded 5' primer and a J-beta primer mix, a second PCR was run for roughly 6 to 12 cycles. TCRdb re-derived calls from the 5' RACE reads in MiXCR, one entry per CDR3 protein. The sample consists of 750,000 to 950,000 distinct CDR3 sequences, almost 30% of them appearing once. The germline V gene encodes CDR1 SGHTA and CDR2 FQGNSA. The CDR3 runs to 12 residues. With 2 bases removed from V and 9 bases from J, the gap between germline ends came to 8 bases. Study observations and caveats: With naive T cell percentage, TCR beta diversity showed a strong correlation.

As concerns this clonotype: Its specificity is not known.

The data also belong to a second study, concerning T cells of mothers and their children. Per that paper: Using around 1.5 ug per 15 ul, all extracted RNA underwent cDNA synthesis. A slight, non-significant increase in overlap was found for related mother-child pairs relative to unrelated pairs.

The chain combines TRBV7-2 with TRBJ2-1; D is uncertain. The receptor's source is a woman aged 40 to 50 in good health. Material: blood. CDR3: CASSLFRTEQFF. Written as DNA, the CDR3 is TGTGCCAGCAGCTTATTCAGGACTGAGCAGTTCTTC.